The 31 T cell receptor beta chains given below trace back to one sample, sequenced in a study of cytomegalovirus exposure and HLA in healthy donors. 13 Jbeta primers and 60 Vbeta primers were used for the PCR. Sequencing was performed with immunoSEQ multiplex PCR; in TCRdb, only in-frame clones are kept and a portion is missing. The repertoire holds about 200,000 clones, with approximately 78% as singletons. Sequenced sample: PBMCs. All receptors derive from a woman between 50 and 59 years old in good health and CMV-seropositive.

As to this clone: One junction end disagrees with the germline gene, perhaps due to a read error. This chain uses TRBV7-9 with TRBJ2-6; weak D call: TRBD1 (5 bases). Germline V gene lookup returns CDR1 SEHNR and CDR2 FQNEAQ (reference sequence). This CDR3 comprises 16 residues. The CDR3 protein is CSSSLGAVSGANVLTF. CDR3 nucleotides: TGTTCCAGCAGCTTAGGGGCCGTCTCTGGGGCCAACGTCCTGACTTTC.

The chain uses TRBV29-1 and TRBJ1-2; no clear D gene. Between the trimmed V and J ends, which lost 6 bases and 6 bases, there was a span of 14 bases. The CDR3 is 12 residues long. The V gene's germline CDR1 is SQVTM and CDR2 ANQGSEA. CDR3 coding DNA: TGCAGCGTCGAACGGGGATTGGATGGCTACACCTTC. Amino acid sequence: CSVERGLDGYTF.

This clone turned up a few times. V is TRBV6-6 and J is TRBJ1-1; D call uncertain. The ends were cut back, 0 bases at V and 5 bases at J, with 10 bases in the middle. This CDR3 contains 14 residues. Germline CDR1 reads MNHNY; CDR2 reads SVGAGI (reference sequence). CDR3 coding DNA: TGTGCCAGCAGTTACTCGTGGGCATATACTGAAGCTTTCTTT. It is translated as CASSYSWAYTEAFF.

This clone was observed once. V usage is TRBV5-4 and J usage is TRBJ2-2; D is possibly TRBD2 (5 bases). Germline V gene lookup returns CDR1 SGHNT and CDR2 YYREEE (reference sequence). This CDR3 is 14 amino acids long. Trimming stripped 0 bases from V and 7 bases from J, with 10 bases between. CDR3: CASSLEASYGELFF. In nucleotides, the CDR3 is TGTGCCAGCAGCTTGGAGGCTAGCTACGGGGAGCTGTTTTTT.

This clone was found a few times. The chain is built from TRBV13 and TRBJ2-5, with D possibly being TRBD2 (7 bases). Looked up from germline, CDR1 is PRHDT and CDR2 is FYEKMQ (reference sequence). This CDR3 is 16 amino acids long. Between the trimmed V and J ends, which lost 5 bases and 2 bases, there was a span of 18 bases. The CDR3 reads CASSQRGSGTQETQYF. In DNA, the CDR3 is TGTGCCAGCAGCCAGAGGGGGAGCGGGACACAAGAGACCCAGTACTTC.

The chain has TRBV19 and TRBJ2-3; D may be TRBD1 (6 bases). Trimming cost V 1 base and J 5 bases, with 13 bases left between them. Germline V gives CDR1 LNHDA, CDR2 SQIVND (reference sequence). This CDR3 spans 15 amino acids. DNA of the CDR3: TGTGCCAGTAGTATAGTGGCAGGGGCAGGAGATACGCAGTATTTT. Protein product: CASSIVAGAGDTQYF.

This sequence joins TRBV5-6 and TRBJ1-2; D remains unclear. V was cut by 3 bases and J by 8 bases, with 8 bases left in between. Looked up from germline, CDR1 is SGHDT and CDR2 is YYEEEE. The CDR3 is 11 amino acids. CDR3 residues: CASSSEYGYTF. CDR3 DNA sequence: TGTGCCAGCAGCTCAGAATACGGCTACACCTTC. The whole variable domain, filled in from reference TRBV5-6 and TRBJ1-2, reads DAGVTQSPTHLIKTRGQQVTLRCSPKSGHDTVSWYQQALGQGPQFIFQYYEEEERQRGNFPDRFSGHQFPNYSSELNVNALLLGDSALYLCASSSEYGYTFGSGTRLTVV.

CDR3 nucleotide sequence: TGTGCCAGCAGTCCCCCTTCCTCTGGGGCCAACGTCCTGACTTTC. It codes for CASSPPSSGANVLTF. The chain links TRBV28 to TRBJ2-6; D unresolved. Germline V gives CDR1 MDHEN, CDR2 SYDVKM. The length of the CDR3 is 15 residues. Trimming took 5 bases from V and 0 from J, leaving 8 bases between them.

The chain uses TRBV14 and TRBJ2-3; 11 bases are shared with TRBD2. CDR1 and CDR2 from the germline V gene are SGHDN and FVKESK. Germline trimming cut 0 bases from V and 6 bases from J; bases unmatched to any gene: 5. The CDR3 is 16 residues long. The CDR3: CASSQDVASGRDTQYF. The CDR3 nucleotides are TGTGCCAGCAGCCAAGACGTGGCTAGCGGGAGGGATACGCAGTATTTT.

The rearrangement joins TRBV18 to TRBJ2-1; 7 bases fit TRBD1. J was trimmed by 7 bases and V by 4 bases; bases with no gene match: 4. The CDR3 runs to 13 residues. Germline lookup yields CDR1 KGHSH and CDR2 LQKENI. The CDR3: CASSRGQLNEQFF. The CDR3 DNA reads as TGTGCCAGCTCACGGGGACAGTTGAATGAGCAGTTCTTC.

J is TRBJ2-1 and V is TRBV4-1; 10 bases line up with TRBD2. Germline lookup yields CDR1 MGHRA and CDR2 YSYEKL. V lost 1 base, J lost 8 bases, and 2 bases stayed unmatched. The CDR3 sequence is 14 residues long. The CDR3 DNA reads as TGCGCCAGCAGCCAAGCACTAGCGGGATATGAGCAGTTCTTC. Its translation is CASSQALAGYEQFF.

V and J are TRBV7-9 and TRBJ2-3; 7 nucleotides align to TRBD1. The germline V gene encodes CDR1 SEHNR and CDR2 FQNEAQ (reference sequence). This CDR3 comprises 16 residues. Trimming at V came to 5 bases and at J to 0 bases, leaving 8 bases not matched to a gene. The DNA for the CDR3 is TGTGCCAGCAGCCGGCGAGGGGGCATGAGCACAGATACGCAGTATTTT. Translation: CASSRRGGMSTDTQYF.

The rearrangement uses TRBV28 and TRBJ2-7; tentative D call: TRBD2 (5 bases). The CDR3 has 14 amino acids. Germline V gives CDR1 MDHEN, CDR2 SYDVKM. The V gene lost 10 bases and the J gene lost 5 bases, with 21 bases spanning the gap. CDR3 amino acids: CATLRSGGLDEQYF. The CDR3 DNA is TGTGCCACCCTTAGAAGCGGAGGCCTGGACGAGCAGTACTTC. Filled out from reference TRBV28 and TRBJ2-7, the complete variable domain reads DVKVTQSSRYLVKRTGEKVFLECVQDMDHENMFWYRQDPGLGLRLIYFSYDVKMKEKGDIPEGYSVSREKKERFSLILESASTNQTSMYLCATLRSGGLDEQYFGPGTRLTVT.

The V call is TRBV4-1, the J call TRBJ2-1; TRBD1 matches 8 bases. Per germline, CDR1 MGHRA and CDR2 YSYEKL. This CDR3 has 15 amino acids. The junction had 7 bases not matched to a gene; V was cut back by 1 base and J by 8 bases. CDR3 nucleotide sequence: TGCGCCAGCAGCCAAGGACAGGGGAAGAGGGATGAGCAGTTCTTC. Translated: CASSQGQGKRDEQFF.

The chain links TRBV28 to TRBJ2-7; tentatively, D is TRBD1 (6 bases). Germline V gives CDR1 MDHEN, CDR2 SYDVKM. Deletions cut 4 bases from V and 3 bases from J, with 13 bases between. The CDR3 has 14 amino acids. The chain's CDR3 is CASSSSTGSYEQYF. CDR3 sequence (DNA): TGTGCCAGCAGTTCCTCGACAGGCAGCTACGAGCAGTACTTC.

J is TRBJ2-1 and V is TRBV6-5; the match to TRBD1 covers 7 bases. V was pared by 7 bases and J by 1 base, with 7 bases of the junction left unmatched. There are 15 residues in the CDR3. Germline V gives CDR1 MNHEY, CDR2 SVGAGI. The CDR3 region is CASMDWDSSYNEQFF. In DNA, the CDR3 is TGTGCCAGCATGGACTGGGACAGTTCCTACAATGAGCAGTTCTTC.

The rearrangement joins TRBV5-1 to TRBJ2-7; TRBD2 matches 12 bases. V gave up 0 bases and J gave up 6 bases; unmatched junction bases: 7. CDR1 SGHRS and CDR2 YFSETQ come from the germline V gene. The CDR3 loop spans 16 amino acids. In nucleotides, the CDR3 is TGCGCCAGCAGCTTGGGATCTAGCGGGGGGGCGCGCGAGCAGTACTTC. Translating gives CASSLGSSGGAREQYF.

CDR3 sequence: CASSPPPGQGTHEQYF. CDR3 coding DNA: TGTGCCAGCAGCCCCCCTCCGGGACAGGGTACCCACGAGCAGTACTTC. The chain has TRBV28 and TRBJ2-7, with 9 bases aligning to TRBD1. The V and J ends lost 6 bases and 5 bases, in that order; junction bases with no gene match: 14. This CDR3 is built from 16 residues. Germline V gene data show CDR1 as MDHEN and CDR2 as SYDVKM.

The CDR3 here is CASRSGLAGPETQYF. CDR3 nucleotide sequence: TGTGCCAGCAGAAGCGGACTAGCGGGTCCAGAGACCCAGTACTTC. The chain carries TRBV2 and TRBJ2-5, with TRBD2 identical over 11 bases. J was trimmed by 4 bases and V by 6 bases; bases with no gene match: 7. This CDR3 has 15 amino acids. The germline V gene has CDR1 SNHLY and CDR2 FYNNEI.

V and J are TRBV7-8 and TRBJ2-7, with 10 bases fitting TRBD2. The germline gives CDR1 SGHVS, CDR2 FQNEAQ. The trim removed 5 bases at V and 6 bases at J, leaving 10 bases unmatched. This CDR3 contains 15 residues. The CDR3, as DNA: TGTGCCAGCAGCCCCACCGGACTAGCGGCCCGCGAGCAGTACTTC. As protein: CASSPTGLAAREQYF.

CDR3 residues: CASSPQGARSSYEQYF. CDR3 bases: TGTGCCAGCAGCCCCCAGGGGGCGCGGTCCTCCTACGAGCAGTACTTC. The chain is built from TRBV11-2 and TRBJ2-7, with 8 bases aligning to TRBD1. The trim removed 5 bases at V and 0 bases at J, leaving 9 bases unmatched. Per the germline V gene, CDR1 is SGHAT and CDR2 is FQNNGV. This CDR3 region has 16 residues.

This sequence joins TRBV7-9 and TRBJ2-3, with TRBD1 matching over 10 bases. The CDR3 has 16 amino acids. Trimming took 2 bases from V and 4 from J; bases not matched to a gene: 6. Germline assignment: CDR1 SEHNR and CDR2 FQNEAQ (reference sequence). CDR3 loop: CASSLPGTGAADTQYF. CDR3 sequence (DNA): TGTGCCAGCAGCTTACCCGGGACAGGGGCCGCAGATACGCAGTATTTT. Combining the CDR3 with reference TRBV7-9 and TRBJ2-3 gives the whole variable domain DTGVSQNPRHKITKRGQNVTFRCDPISEHNRLYWYRQTLGQGPEFLTYFQNEAQLEKSRLLSDRFSAERPKGSFSTLEIQRTEQGDSAMYLCASSLPGTGAADTQYFGPGTRLTVL.

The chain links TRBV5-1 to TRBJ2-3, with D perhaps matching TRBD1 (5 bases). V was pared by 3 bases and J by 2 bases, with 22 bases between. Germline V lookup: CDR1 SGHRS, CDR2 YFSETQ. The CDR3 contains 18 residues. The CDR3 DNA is TGCGCCAGCAGCTCTAAGGGGCGCCCCCCAGGTCCCACAGATACGCAGTATTTT. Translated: CASSSKGRPPGPTDTQYF.

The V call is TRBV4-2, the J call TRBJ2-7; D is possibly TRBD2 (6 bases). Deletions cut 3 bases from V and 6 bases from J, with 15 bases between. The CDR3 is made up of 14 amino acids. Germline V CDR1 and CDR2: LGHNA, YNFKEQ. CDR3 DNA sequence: TGTGCCAGCAGCCAGGAGGGGCAGCCCCTCGAGCAGTACTTC. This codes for CASSQEGQPLEQYF.

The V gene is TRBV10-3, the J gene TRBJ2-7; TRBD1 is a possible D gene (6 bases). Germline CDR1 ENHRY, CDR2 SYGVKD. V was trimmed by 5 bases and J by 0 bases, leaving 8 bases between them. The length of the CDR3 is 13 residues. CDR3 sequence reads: CAISRTDSYEQYF. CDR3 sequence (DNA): TGTGCCATCAGTAGGACAGACTCCTACGAGCAGTACTTC.

The DNA for the CDR3 is TGTGCCAGCAGCCAAGGGGGGGATCAGCCCCAGCATTTT. It specifies CASSQGGDQPQHF. The gene calls are TRBV7-2 and TRBJ1-5; maybe TRBD1 (6 bases). The V end lost 5 bases, the J end lost 5 bases, and 10 bases lay between the germline ends. The CDR3 length is 13 residues. Germline-derived CDR1 and CDR2 are SGHTA and FQGNSA.

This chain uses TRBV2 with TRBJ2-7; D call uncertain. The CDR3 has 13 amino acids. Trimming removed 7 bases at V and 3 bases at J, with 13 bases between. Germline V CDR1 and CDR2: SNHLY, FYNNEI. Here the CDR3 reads CASNPIPGYEQYF. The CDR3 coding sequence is TGTGCCAGCAATCCCATCCCGGGCTACGAGCAGTACTTC.

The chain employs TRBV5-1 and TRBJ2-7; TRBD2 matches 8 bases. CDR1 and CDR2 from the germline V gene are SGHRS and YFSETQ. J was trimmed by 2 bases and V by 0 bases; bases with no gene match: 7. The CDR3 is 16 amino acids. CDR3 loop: CASSLGGGGPTYEQYF. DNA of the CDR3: TGCGCCAGCAGCTTGGGTGGCGGGGGGCCTACCTACGAGCAGTACTTC.

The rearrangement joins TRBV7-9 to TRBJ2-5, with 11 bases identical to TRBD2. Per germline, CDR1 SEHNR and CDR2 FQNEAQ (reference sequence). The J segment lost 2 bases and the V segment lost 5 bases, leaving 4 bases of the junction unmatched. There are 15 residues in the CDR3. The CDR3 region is CASSRGTSGQETQYF. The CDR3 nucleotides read TGTGCCAGCAGCCGCGGGACTAGCGGACAAGAGACCCAGTACTTC.

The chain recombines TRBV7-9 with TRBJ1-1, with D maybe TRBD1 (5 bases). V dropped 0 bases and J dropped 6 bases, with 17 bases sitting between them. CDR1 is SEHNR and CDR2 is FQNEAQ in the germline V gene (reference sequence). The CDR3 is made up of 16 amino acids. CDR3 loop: CASSLARTPRDAEAFF. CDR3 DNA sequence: TGTGCCAGCAGCTTAGCGAGAACCCCCAGGGATGCTGAAGCTTTCTTT.

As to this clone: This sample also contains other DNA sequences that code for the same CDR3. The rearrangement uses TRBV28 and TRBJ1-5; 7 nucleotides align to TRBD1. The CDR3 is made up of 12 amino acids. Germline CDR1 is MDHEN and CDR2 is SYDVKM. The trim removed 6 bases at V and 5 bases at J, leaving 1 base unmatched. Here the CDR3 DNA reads TGTGCCAGCAGAACAGGGGATCAGCCCCAGCATTTT. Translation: CASRTGDQPQHF.